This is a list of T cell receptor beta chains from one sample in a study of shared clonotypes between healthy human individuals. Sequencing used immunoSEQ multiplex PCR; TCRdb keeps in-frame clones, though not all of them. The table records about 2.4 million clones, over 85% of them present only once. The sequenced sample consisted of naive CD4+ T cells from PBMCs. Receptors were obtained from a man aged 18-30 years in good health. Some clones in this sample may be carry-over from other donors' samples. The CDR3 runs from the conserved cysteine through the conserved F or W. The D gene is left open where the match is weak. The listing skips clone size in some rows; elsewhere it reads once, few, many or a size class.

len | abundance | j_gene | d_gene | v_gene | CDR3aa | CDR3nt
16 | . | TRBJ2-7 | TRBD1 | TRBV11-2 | CASSARQGPPSYEQYF | TGTGCCAGCAGCGCCCGACAGGGACCTCCTTCCTACGAGCAGTACTTC
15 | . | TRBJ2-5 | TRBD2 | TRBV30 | CAWTRAAGGLETQYF | TGTGCCTGGACTCGGGCGGCGGGAGGGCTGGAGACCCAGTACTTC
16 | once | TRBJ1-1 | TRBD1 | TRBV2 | CASSDRTGIQGTEAFF | TGTGCCAGCAGTGACCGGACAGGGATACAAGGCACTGAAGCTTTCTTT
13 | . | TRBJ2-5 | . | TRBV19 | CASSTARGETQYF | TGTGCCAGTAGTACAGCCCGAGGGGAGACCCAGTACTTC
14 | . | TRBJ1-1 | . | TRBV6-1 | CASRREGWRTEAFF | TGTGCCAGCAGACGAGAAGGGTGGCGAACTGAAGCTTTCTTT
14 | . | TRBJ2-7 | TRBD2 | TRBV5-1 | CASSLTSGTYEQYF | TGCGCCAGCAGCTTAACTAGCGGCACCTACGAGCAGTACTTC
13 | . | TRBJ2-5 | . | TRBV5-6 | CASSPPVGETQYF | TGTGCCAGCAGCCCTCCGGTAGGAGAGACCCAGTACTTC
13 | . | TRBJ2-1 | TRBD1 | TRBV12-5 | CASALGQRNEQFF | TGTGCTAGTGCCCTGGGACAGAGGAATGAGCAGTTCTTC
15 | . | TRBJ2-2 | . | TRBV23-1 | CASSQWGSNTGELFF | TGCGCCAGCAGTCAATGGGGCAGTAACACCGGGGAGCTGTTTTTT
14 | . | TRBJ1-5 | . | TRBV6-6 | CASSYGGGNQPQHF | TGTGCCAGCAGTTACGGCGGCGGGAATCAGCCCCAGCATTTT
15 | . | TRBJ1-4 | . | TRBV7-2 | CASSPVGGAAKKLFF | TGTGCCAGCAGCCCCGTGGGGGGGGCAGCGAAAAAACTGTTTTTT